These 32 T cell receptor beta chains were sequenced from one sample in a study of OX40 agonist ivuxolimab in advanced cancers. TCRdb keeps only in-frame clones here, not all; method: immunoSEQ multiplex PCR. The profile shows 70,000 to 80,000 clones, over 80% of them singletons. Sequences were derived from CD4+ or CD8+ T cells sorted from blood, sampled in a trial of the OX40 agonist ivuxolimab. The receptors stem from an adult with an advanced solid tumor such as melanoma, head and neck, liver or kidney cancer.

This clone has a single count. J is TRBJ2-6 and V is TRBV6-5; no clear D gene. Germline CDR1 is MNHEY and CDR2 is SVGAGI. This CDR3 is built from 15 residues. Trimming stripped 5 bases from V and 4 bases from J, with 12 bases between. The CDR3 DNA reads as TGTGCCAGCAGTCCCTACAGATCCGGGGCCAACGTCCTGACTTTC. Translation: CASSPYRSGANVLTF.

This clone was recorded once. V usage is TRBV4-1 and J usage is TRBJ2-3; D ambiguous. This CDR3 has 14 residues. The V and J ends lost 3 bases and 4 bases respectively, with 11 bases between them. Per the germline V gene, CDR1 is MGHRA and CDR2 is YSYEKL. CDR3 loop: CASSQVVTADTQYF. Here the CDR3 DNA reads TGCGCCAGCAGCCAGGTTGTAACGGCAGATACGCAGTATTTT.

This sequence joins TRBV5-8 and TRBJ2-1, with 9 bases fitting TRBD2. Germline CDR1 reads SGHTS; CDR2 reads YDEGEE. This CDR3 is 20 amino acids long. V was pared by 4 bases and J by 13 bases, with 30 bases of the junction left unmatched. This chain's CDR3 is CASSLGTLAGDTILPVEQFF. The CDR3 DNA sequence: TGTGCCAGCAGCCTTGGAACGTTAGCGGGAGATACCATCCTTCCCGTGGAACAGTTCTTC.

This chain uses TRBV4-2 with TRBJ1-3; no firm D call. This CDR3 region has 17 residues. Germline V lookup: CDR1 LGHNA, CDR2 YNFKEQ. V lost 2 bases, J lost 1 base, and 15 bases lay in between. CDR3 sequence reads: CASSQISDGLSGNTIYF. The CDR3, as DNA: TGTGCCAGCAGCCAAATATCGGACGGGCTTTCTGGAAACACCATATATTTT.

The CDR3 sequence is CASSNTGERSSYEQYF. CDR3 coding DNA: TGTGCCAGCAGCAATACAGGGGAAAGAAGCTCCTACGAGCAGTACTTC. The genes are TRBV13 and TRBJ2-7, with 7 bases that match TRBD1. The germline V gene encodes CDR1 PRHDT and CDR2 FYEKMQ (reference sequence). The CDR3 sequence is 16 residues long. V was pared by 5 bases and J by 0 bases, with 10 bases of the junction left unmatched.

This clone has only one observation. The CDR3 region is CASSPRGGEQYF. CDR3 nucleotides: TGTGCCAGCAGCCCCAGGGGGGGCGAGCAGTACTTC. This chain joins TRBV7-9 and TRBJ2-7; TRBD1 or TRBD2 may be the D gene (7 bases each). The germline V gene encodes CDR1 SEHNR and CDR2 FQNEAQ (reference sequence). V dropped 5 bases and J dropped 6 bases, with 11 bases sitting between them. CDR3 size: 12 residues.

Concerning this clone itself: One end of the junction fails to match germline, which may point to a read error. V usage is TRBV7-7 and J usage is TRBJ2-5; no firm D call. The CDR3 runs 15 residues. The V gene's germline CDR1 is SSHAT and CDR2 FNYEAQ (reference sequence). CDR3 DNA sequence: TGTGCTAGCAGCCTAAGGACGCGACGTGGAGAGACCCAGTACTTC. Encoded protein: CASSLRTRRGETQYF.

V gene TRBV5-1 combines with J gene TRBJ2-3; D might be TRBD1 (5 bases). CDR3 length: 16 residues. Germline V gene sequence: CDR1 SGHRS, CDR2 YFSETQ. Trimming removed 1 base from V and 0 bases from J, with 12 bases in between. For the CDR3, the DNA is TGCGCCAGCAGCTTGTATGACAGCTCTAGCACAGATACGCAGTATTTT. Protein product: CASSLYDSSSTDTQYF.

By proportion, this clone is large. The gene calls are TRBV4-1 and TRBJ1-5; D not certain. This CDR3 spans 16 amino acids. The germline gives CDR1 MGHRA, CDR2 YSYEKL. Trimming shortened V by 0 bases and J by 4 bases, and 13 bases separated the two germline ends. The CDR3 loop reads CASSQDVDTFNQPQHF. For the CDR3, the DNA is TGCGCCAGCAGCCAAGACGTCGACACCTTTAATCAGCCCCAGCATTTT.

J is TRBJ1-2 and V is TRBV7-9; D not certain. Looked up from germline, CDR1 is SEHNR and CDR2 is FQNEAQ (reference sequence). CDR3 length: 13 residues. The V gene lost 1 base and the J gene lost 8 bases, with 11 bases spanning the gap. CDR3 residues: CASSLGGSRGYTF. The CDR3 coding sequence is TGTGCCAGCAGCTTAGGGGGAAGTCGAGGCTACACCTTC.

The V call is TRBV4-1, the J call TRBJ1-3, with D hard to call. CDR3 length equals 14 residues. Trimming stripped 3 bases from V and 0 bases from J, with 6 bases between. The germline V gene encodes CDR1 MGHRA and CDR2 YSYEKL. CDR3 amino acids: CASSQVLSGNTIYF. CDR3 sequence (DNA): TGCGCCAGCAGCCAGGTCCTCTCTGGAAACACCATATATTTT.

The V gene is TRBV21-1, the J gene TRBJ2-1; the tabulated D call, TRBD1, remains unverified against the DNA. TRBV21-1 is a documented pseudogene. CDR3 length: 15 amino acids. The CDR3 bases are TGTGCCAGCAGCAAACCCCCGGACAGGGGCAATGAGCAGTTCTTC. It codes for CASSKPPDRGNEQFF.

The rearrangement joins TRBV25-1 to TRBJ2-1, with 8 bases aligning to TRBD2. Germline-derived CDR1 and CDR2 are MGHDK and SYGVNS. This CDR3 has 14 amino acids. V lost 4 bases to trimming and J lost 3 bases; unmatched junction nucleotides: 2. CDR3 in amino acids: CASSGSGGYNEQFF. In DNA form, the CDR3 reads TGTGCCAGCAGTGGGAGCGGGGGCTACAATGAGCAGTTCTTC.

The chain combines TRBV25-1 with TRBJ2-5; possible D gene TRBD1, 5 bases. The V gene lost 0 bases and the J gene lost 5 bases, with 10 bases spanning the gap. Germline values: CDR1 MGHDK, CDR2 SYGVNS. The CDR3 runs to 14 residues. The CDR3 coding sequence is TGTGCCAGCAGTGAATACGACAGACGGGAGACCCAGTACTTC. As protein: CASSEYDRRETQYF.

This clone was recorded only once. This rearrangement joins TRBV7-8 to TRBJ2-1, with 9 bases aligning to TRBD2. The CDR3 is 15 residues long. V was clipped by 3 bases and J by 7 bases; unmatched bases: 7. Looked up from germline, CDR1 is SGHVS and CDR2 is FQNEAQ. DNA of the CDR3: TGTGCCAGCAGCTTTTTAGCGGGAGAAAGTAATGAGCAGTTCTTC. Translation: CASSFLAGESNEQFF. Supplemented by reference TRBV7-8 and TRBJ2-1, the full variable domain reads GAGVSQSPRYKVAKRGQDVALRCDPISGHVSLFWYQQALGQGPEFLTYFQNEAQLDKSGLPSDRFFAERPEGSVSTLKIQRTQQEDSAVYLCASSFLAGESNEQFFGPGTRLTVL.

The chain recombines TRBV27 with TRBJ2-7; unclear D gene. V lost 4 bases and J lost 1, with 11 bases in between. Germline lookup yields CDR1 MNHEY and CDR2 SMNVEV (reference sequence). The CDR3 is made up of 14 amino acids. This CDR3 reads CASSWTFGSYEQYF. As DNA, the CDR3 is TGTGCCAGCAGTTGGACCTTTGGGTCCTACGAGCAGTACTTC.

CDR3 in amino acids: CASSTKGLAGANEQFF. CDR3 DNA sequence: TGTGCCAGCAGTACCAAGGGACTAGCGGGAGCCAATGAGCAGTTCTTC. The gene calls are TRBV28 and TRBJ2-1; 14 nucleotides agree with TRBD2. Germline values: CDR1 MDHEN, CDR2 SYDVKM. Trimming at V came to 5 bases and at J to 6 bases, leaving 6 bases not matched to a gene. There are 16 residues in the CDR3.

The chain combines TRBV30 with TRBJ1-2; no reliable D call. V was trimmed by 7 bases and J by 0 bases, leaving 12 bases between them. Germline CDR1 reads GTSNPN; CDR2 reads SVGIG (reference sequence). CDR3 size: 13 residues. CDR3 in amino acids: CAFPGSSNYGYTF. For the CDR3, the DNA is TGTGCCTTCCCGGGATCATCTAACTATGGCTACACCTTC.

V gene TRBV27 combines with J gene TRBJ2-7; 7 nucleotides match TRBD1. The germline CDR1 and CDR2 sequences are MNHEY and SMNVEV (reference sequence). The CDR3 covers 14 residues. Trimming at V came to 8 bases and at J to 6 bases, leaving 13 bases not matched to a gene. CDR3 in DNA: TGTGCCAGCTCGCCACCGGGACAGATTGTCGAGCAGTACTTC. Translated: CASSPPGQIVEQYF.

This chain joins TRBV7-9 and TRBJ2-5, with 10 bases fitting TRBD2. The end of the DNA aligns better with TRBJ2-7, so the J call may be wrong. CDR1 is SEHNR and CDR2 is FQNEAQ in the germline V gene (reference sequence). CDR3 length equals 15 residues. The CDR3 DNA sequence: TGTGCCAGCAGCATATCAGCGGGAGGGCCCTACGAGCAGTACTTC. Translating it yields CASSISAGGPYEQYF.

This chain joins TRBV6-5 and TRBJ1-2; 8 nucleotides match TRBD1. V shed 0 bases, J shed 4 bases, and the junction held 1 base outside the gene matches. The germline V gene has CDR1 MNHEY and CDR2 SVGAGI. This CDR3 has 14 residues. The CDR3 DNA is TGTGCCAGCAGTTACTCGGACAGGGCCTATGGCTACACCTTC. This encodes CASSYSDRAYGYTF.

The chain couples TRBV7-9 to TRBJ2-1; no clear D gene. The CDR3 is 14 amino acids. V lost 7 bases and J lost 2, with 12 bases in between. Germline V gives CDR1 SEHNR, CDR2 FQNEAQ (reference sequence). As DNA, the CDR3 is TGTGCCAGCACCCGATCGGGCACCTACAATGAGCAGTTCTTC. It is translated as CASTRSGTYNEQFF.

This sequence joins TRBV7-3 and TRBJ2-5; 9 bases match TRBD2. CDR1 is SGHTA and CDR2 is FQGTGA in the germline V gene. CDR3 size: 15 residues. With V trimmed by 2 bases and J by 1 base, 2 bases remained unmatched. CDR3 sequence reads: CASSLGGGAQETQYF. The CDR3 DNA reads TGTGCCAGCAGCTTAGGCGGGGGGGCCCAAGAGACCCAGTACTTC.

This sequence joins TRBV2 and TRBJ2-5; 8 nucleotides align to TRBD1. This CDR3 comprises 15 residues. CDR1 and CDR2 from the germline V gene are SNHLY and FYNNEI. Trimming cost V 7 bases and J 1 base; bases outside gene matches: 8. The CDR3 DNA reads TGTGCCAGCACTCCCTTGACAGGGGTCCAAGAGACCCAGTACTTC. It codes for CASTPLTGVQETQYF.

The chain has TRBV28 and TRBJ2-1; D may be TRBD2 (6 bases). The CDR3 totals 14 residues. With 5 bases removed from V and 3 bases from J, the gap between germline ends came to 11 bases. CDR1 is MDHEN, CDR2 SYDVKM, per germline. Here the CDR3 reads CASSEAGLYNEQFF. The CDR3 nucleotides are TGTGCCAGCAGTGAGGCGGGGCTCTACAATGAGCAGTTCTTC.

The chain couples TRBV4-1 to TRBJ1-1; TRBD1 might be the D (5 bases). V was cut by 4 bases and J by 6 bases, with 12 bases left in between. Germline values: CDR1 MGHRA, CDR2 YSYEKL. The CDR3 loop spans 13 amino acids. This chain's CDR3 is CASSLPGGPEAFF. In DNA form, the CDR3 reads TGCGCCAGCAGCCTCCCGGGGGGACCTGAAGCTTTCTTT.

This chain connects TRBV19 to TRBJ1-1, with D perhaps matching TRBD1 (5 bases). Germline V CDR1 and CDR2: LNHDA, SQIVND (reference sequence). Trimming removed 5 bases from V and 7 bases from J, with 14 bases in between. The CDR3 runs to 13 residues. The CDR3 spells CASSLGTHNEAFF. The CDR3 DNA reads as TGTGCCAGTAGTTTGGGGACTCACAATGAAGCTTTCTTT. The entire variable domain, with the rest obtained from reference TRBV19 and TRBJ1-1, is as follows: DGGITQSPKYLFRKEGQNVTLSCEQNLNHDAMYWYRQDPGQGLRLIYYSQIVNDFQKGDIAEGYSVSREKKESFPLTVTSAQKNPTAFYLCASSLGTHNEAFFGQGTRLTVV.

The chain couples TRBV4-2 to TRBJ1-1, with D possibly being TRBD1 (5 bases). The CDR3 extends over 17 amino acids. V shed 5 bases and J shed 4 bases, with 23 bases lying between them. CDR1 LGHNA and CDR2 YNFKEQ come from the germline V gene. The CDR3 protein is CASSSLLSYPGGTEAFF. The CDR3 DNA follows: TGTGCCAGCAGCTCCCTCCTCTCATACCCTGGGGGCACTGAAGCTTTCTTT.

The rearrangement uses TRBV4-1 and TRBJ2-7; D is uncertain. The CDR3 runs 16 residues. Germline V gene lookup returns CDR1 MGHRA and CDR2 YSYEKL. With 0 bases removed from V and 2 bases from J, the gap between germline ends came to 14 bases. The DNA for the CDR3 is TGCGCCAGCAGCCAAGAAAGTGTCACTGGTACCTACGAGCAGTACTTC. Protein product: CASSQESVTGTYEQYF.

This rearrangement joins TRBV27 to TRBJ2-7, with D possibly matching TRBD1 (6 bases). The CDR3 extends over 15 amino acids. Trimming took off 0 bases at V and 3 bases at J, with 12 bases between the two ends. From germline, CDR1 is MNHEY and CDR2 SMNVEV (reference sequence). CDR3: CASSLSRGFGYEQYF. The CDR3 nucleotides are TGTGCCAGCAGTTTATCGAGGGGGTTCGGCTACGAGCAGTACTTC.

The V and J genes are TRBV19 and TRBJ2-1; 9 bases are a match to TRBD2. V shed 6 bases and J 5 bases; nucleotides not matched to a gene: 8. From germline, CDR1 is LNHDA and CDR2 SQIVND (reference sequence). There are 15 residues in the CDR3. CDR3 amino acids: CASSPGLALDNEQFF. The CDR3 bases are TGTGCCAGTAGCCCGGGACTAGCACTAGACAATGAGCAGTTCTTC.

The chain joins TRBV15 to TRBJ2-2; tentatively, D is TRBD2 (5 bases). Trimming cost V 1 base and J 6 bases, with 21 bases left between them. CDR3 length equals 18 residues. Germline values: CDR1 LNHNV, CDR2 YYDKDF (reference sequence). The CDR3 loop reads CATSRGVQWEKFPGELFF. CDR3 DNA: TGTGCCACCAGCAGAGGGGTCCAGTGGGAGAAGTTTCCCGGGGAGCTGTTTTTT.